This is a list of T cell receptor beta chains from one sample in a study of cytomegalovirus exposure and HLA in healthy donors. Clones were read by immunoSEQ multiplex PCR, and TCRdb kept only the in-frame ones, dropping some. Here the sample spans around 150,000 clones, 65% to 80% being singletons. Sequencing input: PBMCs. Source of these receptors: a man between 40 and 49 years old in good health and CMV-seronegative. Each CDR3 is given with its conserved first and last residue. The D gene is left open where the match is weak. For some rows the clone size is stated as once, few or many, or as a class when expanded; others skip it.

CDR3aa: CAWSIVIAKNIQYF; CDR3nt: TGTGCCTGGAGTATAGTTATAGCCAAAAACATTCAGTACTTC; v_gene: TRBV30; abundance: .; d_gene: .; j_gene: TRBJ2-4
CDR3aa: CASSPLTGATYEQYF; CDR3nt: TGCGCCAGCAGCCCGCTGACAGGGGCGACCTACGAGCAGTACTTC; v_gene: TRBV5-1; abundance: .; d_gene: TRBD1; j_gene: TRBJ2-7
CDR3aa: CASSLVPGLNAPPEAFF; CDR3nt: TGCGCCAGCAGCTTAGTGCCAGGGCTTAACGCCCCCCCTGAAGCTTTCTTT; v_gene: TRBV5-1; abundance: .; d_gene: .; j_gene: TRBJ1-1
CDR3aa: CASSLRGRARETQYF; CDR3nt: TGTGCCAGCAGCTTGCGCGGGAGGGCCCGGGAGACCCAGTACTTC; v_gene: TRBV5-6; abundance: .; d_gene: TRBD2; j_gene: TRBJ2-5
CDR3aa: CASSPTGQGVEKLFF; CDR3nt: TGTGCCAGCAGCCCGACGGGGCAGGGGGTAGAAAAACTGTTTTTT; v_gene: TRBV28; abundance: .; d_gene: TRBD1; j_gene: TRBJ1-4
CDR3aa: CASSFRTGAAYEQYF; CDR3nt: TGTGCCAGCAGCTTTAGGACAGGGGCGGCCTACGAGCAGTACTTC; v_gene: TRBV14; abundance: few; d_gene: TRBD1; j_gene: TRBJ2-7
CDR3aa: CASSSDRFSDTGELFF; CDR3nt: TGTGCCAGCAGCTCCGACAGGTTTTCAGACACCGGGGAGCTGTTTTTT; v_gene: TRBV7-9; abundance: .; d_gene: .; j_gene: TRBJ2-2
CDR3aa: CASSLRGISNQPQHF; CDR3nt: TGTGCCAGCAGTCTCAGGGGGATTAGCAATCAGCCCCAGCATTTT; v_gene: TRBV2; abundance: .; d_gene: TRBD1; j_gene: TRBJ1-5
CDR3aa: CASSPAAGGGADTQYF; CDR3nt: TGTGCCAGCAGCCCGGCGGCCGGCGGGGGGGCGGATACGCAGTATTTT; v_gene: TRBV5-8; abundance: .; d_gene: TRBD2; j_gene: TRBJ2-3
CDR3aa: CAWSRQGIDEQYF; CDR3nt: TGTGCCTGGAGTCGACAGGGAATCGACGAGCAGTACTTC; v_gene: TRBV30; abundance: .; d_gene: TRBD1; j_gene: TRBJ2-7
CDR3aa: CSATVDSPLHF; CDR3nt: TGCAGTGCTACCGTCGATTCACCCCTCCACTTT; v_gene: TRBV20-1; abundance: .; d_gene: .; j_gene: TRBJ1-6
CDR3aa: CASSLGERAGGYTF; CDR3nt: TGTGCCAGTAGTCTAGGGGAGCGCGCGGGTGGCTACACCTTC; v_gene: TRBV19; abundance: .; d_gene: .; j_gene: TRBJ1-2
CDR3aa: CATSRLAGVGNEQFF; CDR3nt: TGTGCCACCAGCAGGCTAGCAGGAGTGGGCAATGAGCAGTTCTTC; v_gene: TRBV15; abundance: .; d_gene: .; j_gene: TRBJ2-1
CDR3aa: CASSLDSGADTQYF; CDR3nt: TGTGCCAGCAGCTTAGATTCGGGGGCAGATACGCAGTATTTT; v_gene: TRBV7-2; abundance: .; d_gene: .; j_gene: TRBJ2-3
CDR3aa: CASSSVGPGTHTGGYTF; CDR3nt: TGTGCCAGCAGCTCTGTAGGACCGGGAACGCACACGGGTGGCTACACCTTC; v_gene: TRBV5-5; abundance: medium-sized; d_gene: .; j_gene: TRBJ1-2
CDR3aa: CASSLVTGSYEQYF; CDR3nt: TGTGCCAGCAGCTTAGTCACCGGCTCCTACGAGCAGTACTTC; v_gene: TRBV7-9; abundance: .; d_gene: .; j_gene: TRBJ2-7
CDR3aa: CASSWGTGTDTEAFF; CDR3nt: TGTGCCAGCAGCTGGGGGACAGGGACGGACACTGAAGCTTTCTTT; v_gene: TRBV5-5; abundance: few; d_gene: TRBD1; j_gene: TRBJ1-1
CDR3aa: CASSPWTGHYGYTF; CDR3nt: TGTGCCAGTAGTCCTTGGACAGGCCACTATGGCTACACCTTC; v_gene: TRBV19; abundance: .; d_gene: TRBD1; j_gene: TRBJ1-2
CDR3aa: CASSEGGSHSGNTIYF; CDR3nt: TGCGCCAGCAGCGAGGGAGGCAGTCACTCTGGAAACACCATATATTTT; v_gene: TRBV5-1; abundance: .; d_gene: .; j_gene: TRBJ1-3
CDR3aa: CASSPGTGGYTF; CDR3nt: TGTGCCAGCTCACCCGGGACAGGAGGCTACACCTTC; v_gene: TRBV18; abundance: few; d_gene: TRBD1; j_gene: TRBJ1-2
CDR3aa: CASSGDTFWDYGYTF; CDR3nt: TGTGCCAGCAGTGGGGACACCTTCTGGGACTATGGCTACACCTTC; v_gene: TRBV6-1; abundance: few; d_gene: .; j_gene: TRBJ1-2
CDR3aa: CASSSNDYEAFF; CDR3nt: TGTGCCAGCAGCTCTAATGATTATGAAGCTTTCTTT; v_gene: TRBV11-2; abundance: .; d_gene: .; j_gene: TRBJ1-1
CDR3aa: CASSYRGQWAGQGGYNEQFF; CDR3nt: TGTGCCAGCAGTTATCGGGGGCAATGGGCGGGACAGGGAGGCTACAATGAGCAGTTCTTC; v_gene: TRBV27; abundance: .; d_gene: TRBD1; j_gene: TRBJ2-1
CDR3aa: CASSLLAGVETQYF; CDR3nt: TGTGCCAGCAGCTTACTAGCGGGGGTGGAGACCCAGTACTTC; v_gene: TRBV7-9; abundance: few; d_gene: TRBD2; j_gene: TRBJ2-5
CDR3aa: CASSSDRGGADTQYF; CDR3nt: TGTGCCAGCAGCTCGGACAGGGGGGGAGCAGATACGCAGTATTTT; v_gene: TRBV7-9; abundance: few; d_gene: TRBD1; j_gene: TRBJ2-3
CDR3aa: CASSLVTRIYEQYF; CDR3nt: TGTGCCAGCAGCTTAGTTACGAGGATCTACGAGCAGTACTTC; v_gene: TRBV11-2; abundance: .; d_gene: .; j_gene: TRBJ2-7
CDR3aa: CASSQAVSLGGRYEQYF; CDR3nt: TGCGCCAGCAGCCAAGCTGTCTCCTTGGGGGGGAGGTACGAGCAGTACTTC; v_gene: TRBV4-3; abundance: .; d_gene: TRBD2; j_gene: TRBJ2-7
CDR3aa: CASSLGASYEQYF; CDR3nt: TGCGCCAGCAGCTTGGGAGCCTCCTACGAGCAGTACTTC; v_gene: TRBV5-1; abundance: .; d_gene: .; j_gene: TRBJ2-7
CDR3aa: CATSRSRGLAGQETQYF; CDR3nt: TGTGCCACCAGCAGATCCCGGGGACTAGCGGGGCAAGAGACCCAGTACTTC; v_gene: TRBV15; abundance: .; d_gene: TRBD2; j_gene: TRBJ2-5
CDR3aa: CASSFSGLSTDTQYF; CDR3nt: TGTGCCAGCAGCTTTAGCGGGCTCAGCACAGATACGCAGTATTTT; v_gene: TRBV7-9; abundance: .; d_gene: TRBD2; j_gene: TRBJ2-3
CDR3aa: CAISESMSGQETQYF; CDR3nt: TGTGCCATCAGTGAGTCGATGTCAGGGCAAGAGACCCAGTACTTC; v_gene: TRBV10-3; abundance: few; d_gene: .; j_gene: TRBJ2-5
CDR3aa: CASSLSGALSNQPQHF; CDR3nt: TGTGCCAGCAGCTTGTCAGGGGCCCTTAGCAATCAGCCCCAGCATTTT; v_gene: TRBV7-2; abundance: .; d_gene: .; j_gene: TRBJ1-5
CDR3aa: CASSFGRGYGYTF; CDR3nt: TGTGCCAGCAGTTTCGGCAGGGGCTATGGCTACACCTTC; v_gene: TRBV27; abundance: .; d_gene: .; j_gene: TRBJ1-2
CDR3aa: CASSYGEGPHYGYTF; CDR3nt: TGTGCCAGCAGTTACGGGGAGGGACCCCACTATGGCTACACCTTC; v_gene: TRBV6-5; abundance: .; d_gene: .; j_gene: TRBJ1-2
CDR3aa: CASSLASRGHNSPLHF; CDR3nt: TGCGCCAGCAGCTTGGCCTCCAGGGGGCATAATTCACCCCTCCACTTT; v_gene: TRBV5-1; abundance: .; d_gene: TRBD1; j_gene: TRBJ1-6
CDR3aa: CASSQVRDSAMGELFF; CDR3nt: TGCGCCAGCAGCCAGGTGCGGGACAGCGCCATGGGGGAGCTGTTTTTT; v_gene: TRBV4-1; abundance: few; d_gene: .; j_gene: TRBJ2-2
CDR3aa: CAISISGIYEQYF; CDR3nt: TGTGCCATCAGTATTAGCGGTATCTACGAGCAGTACTTC; v_gene: TRBV10-3; abundance: .; d_gene: .; j_gene: TRBJ2-7
CDR3aa: CASSRYGGRNTEAFF; CDR3nt: TGTGCCAGCAGCCGATATGGGGGCAGGAACACTGAAGCTTTCTTT; v_gene: TRBV6-5; abundance: .; d_gene: .; j_gene: TRBJ1-1
CDR3aa: CASSYVQGSEQYF; CDR3nt: TGTGCCAGCAGTTATGTACAGGGTTCCGAGCAGTACTTC; v_gene: TRBV27; abundance: .; d_gene: .; j_gene: TRBJ2-7
CDR3aa: CARSCLRLVSEFF; CDR3nt: TGTGCCAGAAGCTGCTTACGACTAGTTTCTGAGTTCTTC; v_gene: TRBV5-3; abundance: .; d_gene: .; j_gene: TRBJ2-1
CDR3aa: CASWTGVLGSTDTQYF; CDR3nt: TGCGCCAGCTGGACGGGGGTATTAGGTAGCACAGATACGCAGTATTTT; v_gene: TRBV10-2; abundance: .; d_gene: .; j_gene: TRBJ2-3
CDR3aa: CAWSPRPAATLVQYF; CDR3nt: TGTGCCTGGAGTCCCAGGCCCGCCGCCACCTTGGTGCAGTACTTC; v_gene: TRBV30; abundance: .; d_gene: .; j_gene: TRBJ2-7
CDR3aa: CASSPGGYLGPARETQYF; CDR3nt: TGCGCCAGCAGCCCCGGGGGGTATTTGGGACCCGCCAGGGAGACCCAGTACTTC; v_gene: TRBV4-3; abundance: once; d_gene: TRBD2; j_gene: TRBJ2-5
CDR3aa: CASRPMRPRQPQHF; CDR3nt: TGTGCCAGCAGGCCAATGAGGCCTCGTCAGCCCCAGCATTTT; v_gene: TRBV28; abundance: .; d_gene: .; j_gene: TRBJ1-5
CDR3aa: CASSPLAGDGTDTQYF; CDR3nt: TGTGCCAGCAGCCCCTTAGCGGGAGACGGCACAGATACGCAGTATTTT; v_gene: TRBV7-9; abundance: .; d_gene: TRBD2; j_gene: TRBJ2-3
CDR3aa: CAWNQGYLSTGELFF; CDR3nt: TGTGCCTGGAATCAGGGTTATCTCTCCACCGGGGAGCTGTTTTTT; v_gene: TRBV30; abundance: .; d_gene: .; j_gene: TRBJ2-2
CDR3aa: CASSLDAGRGSNYGYTF; CDR3nt: TGTGCCAGCAGCTTAGATGCAGGGCGCGGCTCTAACTATGGCTACACCTTC; v_gene: TRBV7-9; abundance: few; d_gene: .; j_gene: TRBJ1-2
CDR3aa: CSFTIVGGWTQYF; CDR3nt: TGCAGCTTCACAATAGTAGGGGGCTGGACCCAGTACTTC; v_gene: TRBV29-1; abundance: .; d_gene: TRBD1; j_gene: TRBJ2-5
CDR3aa: CASTPGAGLGNEQYF; CDR3nt: TGTGCCAGTACCCCCGGGGCAGGACTAGGGAACGAGCAGTACTTC; v_gene: TRBV19; abundance: .; d_gene: TRBD2; j_gene: TRBJ2-7
CDR3aa: CASSIERSTDTQYF; CDR3nt: TGCGCCAGCAGCATTGAACGGAGCACAGATACGCAGTATTTT; v_gene: TRBV10-1; abundance: .; d_gene: .; j_gene: TRBJ2-3
CDR3aa: CASRDKTSGGYNEQFF; CDR3nt: TGTGCCAGCAGAGACAAGACTAGCGGGGGATACAATGAGCAGTTCTTC; v_gene: TRBV25-1; abundance: .; d_gene: TRBD2; j_gene: TRBJ2-1
CDR3aa: CASSLSGGSTDTQYF; CDR3nt: TGTGCCAGCTCACTTAGCGGGGGGAGCACAGATACGCAGTATTTT; v_gene: TRBV18; abundance: .; d_gene: TRBD2; j_gene: TRBJ2-3
CDR3aa: CASSSQGANTEAFF; CDR3nt: TGTGCCAGTAGTTCCCAGGGGGCGAACACTGAAGCTTTCTTT; v_gene: TRBV19; abundance: once; d_gene: TRBD1; j_gene: TRBJ1-1
CDR3aa: CASSRDSRTEAFF; CDR3nt: TGTGCCAGCAGCCGGGACAGCAGGACTGAAGCTTTCTTT; v_gene: TRBV5-8; abundance: .; d_gene: TRBD1; j_gene: TRBJ1-1
CDR3aa: CAWSREVTEAFF; CDR3nt: TGTGCCTGGAGTCGGGAGGTAACCGAAGCTTTCTTT; v_gene: TRBV30; abundance: .; d_gene: .; j_gene: TRBJ1-1
CDR3aa: CASSIRVTYGYTF; CDR3nt: TGTGCCAGTAGTATCCGGGTTACGTATGGCTACACCTTC; v_gene: TRBV19; abundance: .; d_gene: .; j_gene: TRBJ1-2
CDR3aa: CAWSSRVPIGTDTQYF; CDR3nt: TGTGCCTGGAGTTCACGGGTCCCCATCGGCACAGATACGCAGTATTTT; v_gene: TRBV30; abundance: .; d_gene: .; j_gene: TRBJ2-3